The following is a T cell receptor beta chain sequence with its context. Its target is not known. This record comes from a study of PD-1 blockade in classical Hodgkin lymphoma. Study-level points and caveats: Before treatment, TCR diversity in newly diagnosed patients was reportedly lower than in healthy donors. TCR diversity in CD4+, not CD8+, cells rose significantly by C4D1.

Germline V gene lookup returns CDR1 SEHNR and CDR2 FQNEAQ (reference sequence). The V end lost 2 bases, the J end lost 5 bases, and 9 bases lay between the germline ends. The CDR3 length is 14 residues. The method was immunoSEQ multiplex PCR; TCRdb's version includes in-frame clones alone and lacks a portion of them. The sample records 45,000 to 55,000 clones, about 85% being singletons. Each patient's relapse followed autologous stem cell transplantation, and brentuximab vedotin exposure varied. The material was peripheral blood mononuclear cells (PBMCs), obtained at baseline. The rearrangement uses TRBV7-9 and TRBJ2-2; D is unclear. The sequence came from a human donor with classical Hodgkin lymphoma. The CDR3 nucleotides read TGTGCCAGCAGCTTAAGTCTGAGAACCGGGGAGCTGTTTTTT. Its translation: CASSLSLRTGELFF. Based on the CDR3 plus reference TRBV7-9 and TRBJ2-2, the full variable domain is DTGVSQNPRHKITKRGQNVTFRCDPISEHNRLYWYRQTLGQGPEFLTYFQNEAQLEKSRLLSDRFSAERPKGSFSTLEIQRTEQGDSAMYLCASSLSLRTGELFFGEGSRLTVL.